Listed below are T cell receptor beta chains from one sample, sequenced in a study of blood T cell repertoires in COVID-19. The assay was immunoSEQ multiplex PCR, and TCRdb's table has in-frame clones only and misses some. The data show more than 350,000 clones, with nearly 90% seen just once and 1.4% to 1.5% held by the top ten. Material: PBMCs or T cells enriched from blood (not recorded which). The source is a woman between 18 and 29 years old who had been exposed to COVID-19. The CDR3 runs from the conserved cysteine through the conserved F or W. D genes are given only for firm matches. Only part of the rows carry a size: once, few, many, or a class if the clone is expanded.

CASSSGTYNEQFF	TGTGCCAGCAGTAGCGGGACCTACAATGAGCAGTTCTTC	TRBV2	-	TRBJ2-1	13	TRBD2
CASSFGQVRSYEQYF	TGTGCCAGCAGCTTCGGACAGGTCCGCTCCTACGAGCAGTACTTC	TRBV5-4	-	TRBJ2-7	15	TRBD1
CASSQRTSGQETQYF	TGTGCCAGCAGCCAAAGGACTAGCGGACAAGAGACCCAGTACTTC	TRBV3-1/TRBV3-2	-	TRBJ2-5	15	TRBD2
CASSRSGGDTIYF	TGTGCCAGCAGCCGTTCCGGAGGGGACACCATATATTTT	TRBV7-9	once	TRBJ1-3	13	-
CASSSPPYRGAKQFF	TGTGCCAGCAGTTCGCCTCCTTACCGGGGGGCGAAGCAGTTCTTC	TRBV28	-	TRBJ2-1	15	-
CASSSTVTPWNLGYTF	TGTGCCAGCAGTTCTACTGTGACACCCTGGAATCTTGGCTACACCTTC	TRBV28	-	TRBJ1-2	16	-
CASSFSQGYEQYF	TGTGCCAGCAGCTTTTCCCAGGGTTACGAGCAGTACTTC	TRBV7-2	-	TRBJ2-7	13	-
CASSQEVAVINQPQHF	TGTGCCAGCAGCCAAGAGGTGGCAGTTATCAATCAGCCCCAGCATTTT	TRBV3-1/TRBV3-2	-	TRBJ1-5	16	-
CASSQVPGRVHEQYF	TGTGCCAGCAGCCAAGTTCCGGGCAGGGTCCACGAGCAGTACTTC	TRBV3-1/TRBV3-2	-	TRBJ2-7	15	-
CASSLARDQPQHF	TGTGCCAGCAGTTTAGCGCGGGACCAGCCCCAGCATTTT	TRBV12-3/TRBV12-4	-	TRBJ1-5	13	-
CASRLQGINEKLFF	TGTGCCAGCAGATTACAGGGGATAAATGAAAAACTGTTTTTT	TRBV7-9	-	TRBJ1-4	14	TRBD1
CASSFRGTNEKLFF	TGCGCCAGCAGCTTCCGGGGTACTAATGAAAAACTGTTTTTT	TRBV4-3	-	TRBJ1-4	14	-
CASRRGLMNTEAFF	TGTGCCAGCAGGAGAGGGCTCATGAACACTGAAGCTTTCTTT	TRBV2	-	TRBJ1-1	14	-
CASSDGTDSGANVLTF	TGTGCCAGCAGCGATGGGACAGACTCTGGGGCCAACGTCCTGACTTTC	TRBV13	-	TRBJ2-6	16	TRBD1
CASSLGGPINYGYTF	TGTGCCAGCAGCTTGGGGGGACCGATTAACTATGGCTACACCTTC	TRBV7-9	-	TRBJ1-2	15	-
CASRTTSWGSDTQYF	TGTGCCAGCAGAACGACTAGCTGGGGTTCGGATACGCAGTATTTT	TRBV7-6	-	TRBJ2-3	15	TRBD2
CASSQSCSSGANVLTF	TGCGCCAGCAGTCAATCCTGTTCCTCTGGGGCCAACGTCCTGACTTTC	TRBV23-1	-	TRBJ2-6	16	-
CASSQSPQGAEEKLFF	TGCGCCAGCAGCCAATCACCCCAGGGGGCCGAGGAAAAACTGTTTTTT	TRBV4-3	-	TRBJ1-4	16	TRBD1
CASSLSGTAVNSPLHF	TGTGCCAGCAGTTTGTCCGGGACAGCCGTAAATTCACCCCTCCACTTT	TRBV27	-	TRBJ1-6	16	TRBD1
CASSLAAGFAEAFF	TGTGCCAGCAGTCTAGCCGCGGGGTTCGCTGAAGCTTTCTTT	TRBV27	-	TRBJ1-1	14	-